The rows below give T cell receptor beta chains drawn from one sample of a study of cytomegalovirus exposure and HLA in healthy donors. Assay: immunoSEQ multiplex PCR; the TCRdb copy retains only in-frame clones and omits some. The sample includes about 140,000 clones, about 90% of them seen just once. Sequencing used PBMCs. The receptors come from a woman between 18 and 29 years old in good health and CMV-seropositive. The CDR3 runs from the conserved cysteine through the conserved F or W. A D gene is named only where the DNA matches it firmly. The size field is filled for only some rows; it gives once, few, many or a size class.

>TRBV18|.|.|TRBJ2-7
CASTEELASEQYF
TGTGCCAGCACCGAGGAACTAGCCAGCGAGCAGTACTTC
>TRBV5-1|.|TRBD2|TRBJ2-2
CASSLGLADTGELFF
TGCGCCAGCAGCCTCGGACTAGCGGATACCGGGGAGCTGTTTTTT
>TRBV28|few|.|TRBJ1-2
CASSLPPGAGYGYTF
TGTGCCAGCAGTTTACCGCCTGGGGCCGGCTATGGCTACACCTTC
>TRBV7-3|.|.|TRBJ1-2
CASSLTPQDYGYTF
TGTGCCAGCAGCTTAACGCCTCAGGACTATGGCTACACCTTC
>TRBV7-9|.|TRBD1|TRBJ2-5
CASSLADGQGQETQYF
TGTGCCAGCAGCTTAGCGGACGGACAGGGTCAGGAGACCCAGTACTTC
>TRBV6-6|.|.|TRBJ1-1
CASSSRTPTRNTEAFF
TGTGCCAGCAGTTCCCGGACACCTACTCGAAACACTGAAGCTTTCTTT
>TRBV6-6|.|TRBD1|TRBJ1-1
CASSYGTGGMNTEAFF
TGTGCCAGCAGTTACGGGACAGGGGGCATGAACACTGAAGCTTTCTTT
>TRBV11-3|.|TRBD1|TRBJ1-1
CASSSQGAYTEAFF
TGTGCCAGCAGCTCCCAGGGGGCCTACACTGAAGCTTTCTTT
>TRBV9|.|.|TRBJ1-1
CASSTGLMNTEAFF
TGTGCCAGCAGCACAGGGCTGATGAACACTGAAGCTTTCTTT
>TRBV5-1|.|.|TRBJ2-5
CASSPEVWETQYF
TGCGCCAGCAGCCCGGAGGTTTGGGAGACCCAGTACTTC
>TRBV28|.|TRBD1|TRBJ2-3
CASSLSGTGIDTQYF
TGTGCCAGCAGTTTATCCGGGACAGGGATAGATACGCAGTATTTT
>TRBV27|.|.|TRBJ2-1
CASSRRLNYNEQFF
TGTGCCAGCAGCCGAAGACTGAACTACAATGAGCAGTTCTTC
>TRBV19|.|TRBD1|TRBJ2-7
CASSAGTGASYEQYF
TGTGCCAGTAGTGCCGGGACAGGGGCATCCTACGAGCAGTACTTC
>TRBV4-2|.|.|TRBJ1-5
CASSRTWGGDQPQHF
TGTGCCAGCAGCCGAACGTGGGGGGGAGATCAGCCCCAGCATTTT
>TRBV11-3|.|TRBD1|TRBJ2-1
CASSPRDRGKNEQFF
TGTGCCAGCAGCCCCCGGGACAGGGGTAAAAATGAGCAGTTCTTC
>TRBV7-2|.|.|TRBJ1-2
CASSAFLAGYGYTF
TGTGCCAGCAGCGCGTTTCTGGCGGGGTATGGCTACACCTTC
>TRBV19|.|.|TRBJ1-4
CASSMRRGTIEKLFF
TGTGCCAGTAGTATGAGGAGGGGGACTATTGAAAAACTGTTTTTT
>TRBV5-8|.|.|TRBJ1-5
CASSLVRGNQPQHF
TGTGCCAGCAGCTTGGTCCGGGGGAATCAGCCCCAGCATTTT
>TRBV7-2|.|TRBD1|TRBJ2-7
CASSTGGSYEQYF
TGTGCCAGCAGCACAGGGGGCAGCTACGAGCAGTACTTC
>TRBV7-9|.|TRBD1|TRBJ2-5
CASSLGQGIGETQYF
TGTGCCAGCAGCTTGGGACAGGGGATTGGGGAGACCCAGTACTTC
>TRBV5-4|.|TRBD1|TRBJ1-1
CASSGGTGDTEAFF
TGTGCCAGCAGCGGCGGGACAGGGGATACTGAAGCTTTCTTT
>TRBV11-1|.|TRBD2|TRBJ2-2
CASSSTLATGNTGELFF
TGTGCCAGCAGCTCAACACTAGCGACCGGCAACACCGGGGAGCTGTTTTTT
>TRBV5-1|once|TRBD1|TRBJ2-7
CASSLGTGQYF
TGCGCCAGCAGCCTCGGGACAGGGCAGTACTTC
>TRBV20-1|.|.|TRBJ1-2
CSAEYNYGYTF
TGCAGTGCCGAGTATAACTATGGCTACACCTTC
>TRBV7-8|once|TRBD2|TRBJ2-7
CASRGLAADYEQYF
TGTGCCAGCAGGGGACTAGCGGCCGACTACGAGCAGTACTTC
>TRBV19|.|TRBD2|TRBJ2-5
CASSILAGGPIQETQYF
TGTGCCAGTAGTATCCTAGCGGGGGGTCCGATTCAAGAGACCCAGTACTTC
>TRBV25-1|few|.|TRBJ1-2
CASSEGHRAVNYGYTF
TGTGCCAGCAGTGAGGGCCACAGGGCCGTTAACTATGGCTACACCTTC
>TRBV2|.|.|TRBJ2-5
CASSPLAQETQYF
TGTGCCAGCAGTCCCTTAGCTCAAGAGACCCAGTACTTC
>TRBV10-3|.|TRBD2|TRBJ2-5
CAISDKLAGETQYF
TGTGCCATCAGTGATAAACTAGCGGGGGAGACCCAGTACTTC
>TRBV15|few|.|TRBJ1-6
CATSTQNNSPLHF
TGTGCCACCAGCACCCAAAATAATTCACCCCTCCACTTT
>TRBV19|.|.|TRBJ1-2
CASSIGVGRGYTF
TGTGCCAGTAGTATCGGAGTTGGGAGGGGCTACACCTTC
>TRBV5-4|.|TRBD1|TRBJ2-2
CASSLGGQGRKTGELFF
TGTGCCAGCAGCCTTGGAGGACAGGGTCGAAAAACCGGGGAGCTGTTTTTT
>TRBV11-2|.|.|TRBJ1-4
CASGTYGAKLFF
TGTGCCAGCGGTACATATGGAGCAAAACTGTTTTTT
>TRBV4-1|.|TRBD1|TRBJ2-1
CASSLLGAGTDNEQFF
TGCGCCAGCAGCCTACTAGGCGCAGGGACAGACAATGAGCAGTTCTTC
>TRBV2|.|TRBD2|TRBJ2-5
CASSEARAGGPGTQYF
TGTGCCAGCAGTGAAGCGAGGGCGGGAGGGCCCGGGACCCAGTACTTC
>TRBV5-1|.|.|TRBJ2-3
CASSDSTDTQYF
TGCGCCAGCTCCGACTCCACAGATACGCAGTATTTT
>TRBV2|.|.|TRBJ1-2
CASTPLKSGGQGGGIYGYTF
TGTGCCAGCACTCCGCTAAAGTCAGGAGGGCAGGGTGGTGGCATCTATGGCTACACCTTC
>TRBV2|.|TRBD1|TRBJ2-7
CASQDRESSYEQYF
TGTGCCAGCCAGGACAGGGAGTCCTCCTACGAGCAGTACTTC
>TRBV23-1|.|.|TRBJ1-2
CASSQRQGNYGYTF
TGCGCCAGCAGTCAACGCCAGGGAAACTATGGCTACACCTTC
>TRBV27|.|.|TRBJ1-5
CASKGGGEYNQPQHF
TGTGCCAGCAAAGGGGGTGGGGAGTACAATCAGCCCCAGCATTTT
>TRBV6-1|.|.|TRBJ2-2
CASSEGSPGAFTGELFF
TGTGCCAGCAGTGAAGGGTCCCCAGGGGCCTTCACCGGGGAGCTGTTTTTT
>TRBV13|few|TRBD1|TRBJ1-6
CASRDRGWNSPLHF
TGTGCCAGCAGGGACAGGGGGTGGAATTCACCCCTCCACTTT
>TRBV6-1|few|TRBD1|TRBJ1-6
CASSETGYNSPLHF
TGTGCCAGCAGCGAGACAGGGTATAATTCACCCCTCCACTTT
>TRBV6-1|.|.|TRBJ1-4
CASSDAMRVTNEKLFF
TGTGCCAGCAGTGATGCAATGAGAGTGACTAATGAAAAACTGTTTTTT
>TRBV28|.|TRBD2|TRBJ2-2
CASSLAGANTGELFF
TGTGCCAGCAGTTTAGCGGGAGCGAACACCGGGGAGCTGTTTTTT
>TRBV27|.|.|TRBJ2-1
CASSWRPYNEQFF
TGTGCCAGCAGCTGGAGGCCCTACAATGAGCAGTTCTTC
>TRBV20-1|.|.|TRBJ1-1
CSARSGWAFF
TGCAGTGCTAGGTCGGGGTGGGCTTTCTTT
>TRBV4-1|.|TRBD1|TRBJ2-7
CASSHVTGGGNEQYF
TGCGCCAGCAGCCATGTGACAGGGGGAGGAAACGAGCAGTACTTC
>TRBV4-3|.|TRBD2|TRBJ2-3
CASSQGGLAGGLADTQYF
TGCGCCAGCAGCCAAGGAGGACTAGCGGGGGGGTTAGCAGATACGCAGTATTTT
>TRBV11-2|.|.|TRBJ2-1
CASSSQYNEQFF
TGTGCCAGCAGCTCCCAGTACAATGAGCAGTTCTTC
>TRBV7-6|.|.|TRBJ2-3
CASSLAGGTRTDTQYF
TGTGCCAGCAGCTTAGCGGGGGGAACTCGCACAGATACGCAGTATTTT
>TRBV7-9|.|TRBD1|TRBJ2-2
CASRGQAVGELFF
TGTGCCAGCAGAGGACAGGCGGTCGGGGAGCTGTTTTTT
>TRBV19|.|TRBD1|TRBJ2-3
CASSRPTRDRGPPDTQYF
TGTGCCAGTAGTAGACCAACCAGGGACAGGGGGCCGCCAGATACGCAGTATTTT
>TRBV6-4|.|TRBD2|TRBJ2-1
CASSALAGSYNEQFF
TGTGCCAGCAGTGCTCTAGCGGGATCCTACAATGAGCAGTTCTTC
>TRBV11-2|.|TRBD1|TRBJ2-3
CASSIDRGDTQYF
TGTGCCAGCAGCATCGACAGGGGAGATACGCAGTATTTT
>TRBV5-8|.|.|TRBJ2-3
CASSLVVSPDTQYF
TGTGCCAGCAGCTTGGTGGTGAGTCCAGATACGCAGTATTTT
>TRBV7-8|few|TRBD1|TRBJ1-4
CASVQDRVTNEKLFF
TGTGCCAGCGTGCAGGACAGGGTCACTAATGAAAAACTGTTTTTT
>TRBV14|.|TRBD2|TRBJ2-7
CASSQRGENFYEQYF
TGTGCCAGCAGCCAACGGGGGGAGAATTTCTACGAGCAGTACTTC
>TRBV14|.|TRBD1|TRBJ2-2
CASSPYRGTGELFF
TGTGCCAGCAGCCCGTACAGGGGCACCGGGGAGCTGTTTTTT
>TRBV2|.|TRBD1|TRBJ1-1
CASSVTGLNTEAFF
TGTGCCAGCAGTGTGACAGGGCTGAACACTGAAGCTTTCTTT